This record looks at one T cell receptor (beta chain) sequence and its context. Its antigen is still unknown. No quality values exist for individual bases; no much larger clone is one base distant. The V end loses 5 bases and the J end loses 7 bases, and a stretch of 12 bases separates them. The CDR3 sequence holds 14 residues, the cysteine and phenylalanine included. Only the CDR3 part of the read is kept: 42 bases, read in frame from the first base. The germline V gene encodes CDR1 SNHLY and CDR2 FYNNEI. Per the publication, the time point label means: baseline before first vaccination. Vaccinee samples were obtained from the UK trials COV001 and COV002, which included a single-blind randomized controlled phase 2/3 trial of AZD1222 (ChAdOx1 nCoV-19) in healthy adults. Trial participant PBMC samples were collected at day 0 and day 28 after the second dose for TCRbeta chain sequencing. This specimen comes from a study of T cell responses to AZD1222 COVID-19 vaccine listed by TCRdb under 2021. General notes on the study: AZD1222 recipients given second doses at about 4 weeks or at about 12 weeks were pooled, since spike-specific TCR depth and breadth were not found to differ between the two schedules. A total of 233 trial participants underwent TCR sequencing, of whom some 210 received two doses of AZD1222 and approximately 25 received two doses of the MenACWY control vaccine. Trial participants were enrolled by age into 18-55, 56-69 and 70-plus year subgroups, with roughly 160, 29 and 62 TCR-sequenced participants respectively. Points the paper makes about the study in general: Most participants were white British and females outnumbered males, and the authors suggested that clonal diversity may have been underestimated. After two AZD1222 doses, both the breadth and the depth of spike-specific TCRs were significantly higher than at day 0 and than in MenACWY recipients. In the small 56-69-year group, the increase in depth fell short of significance, most likely because of low power. Only six AZD1222 recipients were SARS-CoV-2 seropositive at baseline, limiting conclusions about previously exposed vaccinees. Reportedly, close to half of the unique spike-specific TCRs recognized epitopes lying outside the regions that are mutated in the B.1.351 and B.1.1.7 variants. Vaccine-associated CD4 TCRs spanned the whole spike protein, with dominant responses in regions 160-218 and 743-854. Because no samples from the day 14 peak response were available, repertoires could be characterized only after the peak T cell response.

The CDR3 regions of human TCRbeta chains were analyzed by immunosequencing. In the paper's pipeline: Repertoire TCRs were matched against a reference library of SARS-CoV-2-specific TCRs generated with the MIRA antigen-specificity platform. Breadth meant the fraction of unique TCRs that were SARS-CoV-2-associated, whereas depth meant the fraction of total T cells that were SARS-CoV-2-associated. Using the MIRA data, each spike-specific TCR was assigned both to the spike region to which the TCR was reactive and to a CD4 or CD8 class. Log10-transformed breadth and depth values were compared by one-way ANOVA with Sidak's multiple comparisons tests. The source is immuneACCESS, and TCRdb retained only in-frame sequences with V and J called. Part of the clones is not carried over; for the studies checked, unresolved V genes explain less than half of this, and the remainder is unexplained. The V and J calls and the clone size are those of that table, but D and trimming were determined from the DNA. For this sample the table gives around 130,000 clones, of which 85% to 90% were detected only once. The leading ten clones occupy 9.5% to 15% of the sample.

This receptor was taken from an adult in good health. The V gene is TRBV2 and the J gene is TRBJ1-6; D gene: possibly TRBD1, on 5 matching bases. The material sequenced was peripheral blood, taken on day 0 of AZD1222 vaccination. The CDR3: CASSRVGTNSPLHF. The sequence in DNA is TGTGCCAGCAGTCGAGTAGGGACCAATTCACCCCTCCACTTT.